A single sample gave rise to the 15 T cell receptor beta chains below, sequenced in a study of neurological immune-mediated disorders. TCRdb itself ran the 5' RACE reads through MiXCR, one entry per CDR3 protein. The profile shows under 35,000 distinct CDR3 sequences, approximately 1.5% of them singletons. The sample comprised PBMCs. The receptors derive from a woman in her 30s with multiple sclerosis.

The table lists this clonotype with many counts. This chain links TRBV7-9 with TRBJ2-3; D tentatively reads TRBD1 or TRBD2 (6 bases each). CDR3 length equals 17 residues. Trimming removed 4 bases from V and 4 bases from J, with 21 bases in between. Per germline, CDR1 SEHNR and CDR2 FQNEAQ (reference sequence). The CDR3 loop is CASSSGRGGGPSDTQYF. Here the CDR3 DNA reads TGTGCCAGCAGCTCTGGCCGCGGTGGGGGGCCCTCAGATACGCAGTATTTT.

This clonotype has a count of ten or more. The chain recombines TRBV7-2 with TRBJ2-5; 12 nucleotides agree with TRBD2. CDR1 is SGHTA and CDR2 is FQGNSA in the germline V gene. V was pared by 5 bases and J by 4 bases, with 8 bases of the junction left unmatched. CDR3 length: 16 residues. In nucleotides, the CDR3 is TGTGCCAGCAGCCACCCGACTAGCGGGGGCCTAGAGACCCAGTACTTC. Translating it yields CASSHPTSGGLETQYF.

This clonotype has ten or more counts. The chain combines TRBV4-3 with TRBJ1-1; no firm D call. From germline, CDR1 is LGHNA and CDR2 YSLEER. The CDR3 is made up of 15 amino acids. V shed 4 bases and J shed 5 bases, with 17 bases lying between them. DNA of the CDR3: TGCGCCAGCAGCCCCAAAGGAAAGGGAGGGACTGAAGCTTTCTTT. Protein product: CASSPKGKGGTEAFF.

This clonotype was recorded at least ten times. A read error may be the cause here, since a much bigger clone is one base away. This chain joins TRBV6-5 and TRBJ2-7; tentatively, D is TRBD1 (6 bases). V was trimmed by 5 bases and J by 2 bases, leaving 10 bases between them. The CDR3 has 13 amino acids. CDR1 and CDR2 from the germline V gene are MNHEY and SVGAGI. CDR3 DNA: TGTGCCAGCAGTAGACAGGAACCCTACGAGCAGTACGTC. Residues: CASSRQEPYEQYV.

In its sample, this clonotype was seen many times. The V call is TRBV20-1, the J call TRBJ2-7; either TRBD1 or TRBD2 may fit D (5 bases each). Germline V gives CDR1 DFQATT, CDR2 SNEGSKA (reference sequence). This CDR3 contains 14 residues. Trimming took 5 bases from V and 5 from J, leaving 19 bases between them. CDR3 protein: CSAHRDVKKNEQYF. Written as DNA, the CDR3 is TGCAGTGCTCACCGGGACGTAAAGAAGAACGAGCAGTACTTC.

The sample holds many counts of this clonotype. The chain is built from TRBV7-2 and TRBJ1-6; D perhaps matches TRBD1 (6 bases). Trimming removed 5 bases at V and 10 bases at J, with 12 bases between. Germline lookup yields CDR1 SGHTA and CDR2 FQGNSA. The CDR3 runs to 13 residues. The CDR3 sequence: CASSPAGDSPLHF. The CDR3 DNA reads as TGTGCCAGCAGCCCAGCAGGGGACTCACCCCTCCACTTT.

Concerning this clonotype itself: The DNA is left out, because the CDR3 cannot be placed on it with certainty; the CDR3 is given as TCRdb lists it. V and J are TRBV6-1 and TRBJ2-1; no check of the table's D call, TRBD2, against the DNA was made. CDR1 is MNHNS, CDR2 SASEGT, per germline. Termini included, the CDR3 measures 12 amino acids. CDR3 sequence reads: CACSARREEQFF.

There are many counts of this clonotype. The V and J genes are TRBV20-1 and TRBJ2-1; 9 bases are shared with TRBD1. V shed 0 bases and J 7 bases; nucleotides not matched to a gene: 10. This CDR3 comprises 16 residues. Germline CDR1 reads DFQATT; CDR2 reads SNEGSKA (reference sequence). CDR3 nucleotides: TGCAGTGCTAGAGACCGGGACAGGGCCCTAGGGAATGAGCAGTTCTTC. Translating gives CSARDRDRALGNEQFF.

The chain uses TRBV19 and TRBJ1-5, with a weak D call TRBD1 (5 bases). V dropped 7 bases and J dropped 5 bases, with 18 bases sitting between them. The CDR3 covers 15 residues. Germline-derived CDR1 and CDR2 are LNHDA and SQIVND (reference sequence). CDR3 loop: CASKLQVGDHQPQHF. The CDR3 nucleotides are TGTGCCAGTAAATTACAGGTCGGGGACCATCAGCCCCAGCATTTT.

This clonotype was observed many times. This CDR3 reads CSAPKTSGVSYNEQFF. The CDR3 DNA reads as TGCAGTGCTCCCAAGACTAGCGGGGTCTCCTACAATGAGCAGTTCTTC. The chain has TRBV20-1 and TRBJ2-1, with TRBD2 matching over 11 bases. Germline V lookup: CDR1 DFQATT, CDR2 SNEGSKA (reference sequence). V lost 5 bases and J lost 0; bases outside the gene matches: 6. This CDR3 region has 16 residues.

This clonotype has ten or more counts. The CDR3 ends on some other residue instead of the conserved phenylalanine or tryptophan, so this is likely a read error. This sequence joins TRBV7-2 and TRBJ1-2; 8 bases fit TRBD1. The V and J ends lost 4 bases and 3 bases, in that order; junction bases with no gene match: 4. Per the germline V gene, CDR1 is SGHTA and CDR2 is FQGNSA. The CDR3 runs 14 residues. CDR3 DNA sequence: TGTGCCAGCAGCTCCGGACAGGGACACTATGGCTACACCTGC. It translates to CASSSGQGHYGYTC.

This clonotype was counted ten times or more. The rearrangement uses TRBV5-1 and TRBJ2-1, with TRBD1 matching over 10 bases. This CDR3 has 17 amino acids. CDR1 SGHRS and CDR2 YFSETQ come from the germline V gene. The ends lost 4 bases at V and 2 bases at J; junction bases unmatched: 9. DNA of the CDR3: TGCGCCAGCAGCGGGGGATCGGGACAGGGGCCCTACAATGAGCAGTTCTTC. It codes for CASSGGSGQGPYNEQFF.

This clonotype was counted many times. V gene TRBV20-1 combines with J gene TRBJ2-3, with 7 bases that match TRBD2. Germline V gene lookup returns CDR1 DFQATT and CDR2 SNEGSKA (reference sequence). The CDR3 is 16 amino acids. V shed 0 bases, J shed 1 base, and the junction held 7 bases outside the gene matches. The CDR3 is CSARDWIAGRTDTQYF. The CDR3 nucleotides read TGCAGTGCTAGAGATTGGATAGCGGGCCGCACAGATACGCAGTATTTT.

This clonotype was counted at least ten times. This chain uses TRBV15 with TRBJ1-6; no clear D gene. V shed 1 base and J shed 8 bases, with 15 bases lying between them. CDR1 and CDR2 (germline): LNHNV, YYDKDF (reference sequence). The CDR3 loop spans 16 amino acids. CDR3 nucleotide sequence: TGTGCCACCAGCAGAGCACCCCGGCAGTGGGATTCACCCCTCCACTTT. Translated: CATSRAPRQWDSPLHF.

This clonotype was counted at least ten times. CDR3 sequence: CASGTSGGGANVLTF. The CDR3 DNA is TGTGCCAGTGGGACTAGCGGGGGTGGGGCCAACGTCCTGACTTTC. The rearrangement uses TRBV7-2 and TRBJ2-6; 14 bases align to TRBD2. The CDR3 length is 15 residues. V lost 9 bases to trimming and J lost 3 bases; unmatched junction nucleotides: 1. Germline CDR1 reads SGHTA; CDR2 reads FQGNSA.